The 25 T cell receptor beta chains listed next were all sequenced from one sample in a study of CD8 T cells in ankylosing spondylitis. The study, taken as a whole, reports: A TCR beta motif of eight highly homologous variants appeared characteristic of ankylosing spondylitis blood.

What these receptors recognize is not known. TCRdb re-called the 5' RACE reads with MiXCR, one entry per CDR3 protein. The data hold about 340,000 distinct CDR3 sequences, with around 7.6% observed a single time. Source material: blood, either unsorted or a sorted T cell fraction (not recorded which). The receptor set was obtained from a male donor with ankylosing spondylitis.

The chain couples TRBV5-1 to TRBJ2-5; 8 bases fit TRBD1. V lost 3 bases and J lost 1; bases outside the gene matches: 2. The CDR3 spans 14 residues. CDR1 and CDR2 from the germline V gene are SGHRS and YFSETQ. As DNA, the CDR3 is TGCGCCAGCAGCTGGACAGGGCGCCAAGAGACCCAGTACTTC. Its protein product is CASSWTGRQETQYF.

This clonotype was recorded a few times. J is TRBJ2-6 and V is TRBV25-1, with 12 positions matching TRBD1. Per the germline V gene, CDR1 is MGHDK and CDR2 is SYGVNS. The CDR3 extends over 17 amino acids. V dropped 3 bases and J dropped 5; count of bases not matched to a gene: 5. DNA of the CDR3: TGTGCCAGCAGTGAGGGACAGGGGGCGCCTTGGGCCAACGTCCTGACTTTC. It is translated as CASSEGQGAPWANVLTF.

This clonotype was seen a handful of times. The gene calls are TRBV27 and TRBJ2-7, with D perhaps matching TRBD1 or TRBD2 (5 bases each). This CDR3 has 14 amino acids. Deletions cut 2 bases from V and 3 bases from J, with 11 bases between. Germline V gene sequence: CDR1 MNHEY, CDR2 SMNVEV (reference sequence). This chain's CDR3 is CASSLDVGGYEQYF. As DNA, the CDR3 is TGTGCCAGCAGTTTAGATGTTGGGGGCTACGAGCAGTACTTC.

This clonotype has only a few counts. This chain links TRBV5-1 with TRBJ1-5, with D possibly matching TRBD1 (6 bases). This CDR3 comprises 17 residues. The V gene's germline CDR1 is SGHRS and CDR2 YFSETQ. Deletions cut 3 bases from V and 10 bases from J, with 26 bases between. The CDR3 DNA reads TGCGCCAGCAGCTCTAGCGCTATAGCCCTACAGGGTCTCCCCCAGCATTTT. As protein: CASSSSAIALQGLPQHF.

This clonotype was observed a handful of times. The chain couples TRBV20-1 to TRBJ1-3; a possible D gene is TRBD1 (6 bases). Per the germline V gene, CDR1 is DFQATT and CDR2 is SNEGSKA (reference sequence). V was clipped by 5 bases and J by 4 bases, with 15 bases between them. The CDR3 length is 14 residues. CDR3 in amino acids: CSALDTQGGNTIYF. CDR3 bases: TGCAGTGCTTTAGACACGCAGGGGGGAAACACCATATATTTT.

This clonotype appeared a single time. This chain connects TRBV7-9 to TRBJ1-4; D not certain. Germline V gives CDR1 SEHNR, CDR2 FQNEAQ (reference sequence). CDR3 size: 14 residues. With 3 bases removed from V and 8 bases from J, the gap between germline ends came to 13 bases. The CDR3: CASSFSLREEKLFF. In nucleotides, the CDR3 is TGTGCCAGCAGCTTCAGCCTGAGGGAAGAAAAACTGTTTTTT.

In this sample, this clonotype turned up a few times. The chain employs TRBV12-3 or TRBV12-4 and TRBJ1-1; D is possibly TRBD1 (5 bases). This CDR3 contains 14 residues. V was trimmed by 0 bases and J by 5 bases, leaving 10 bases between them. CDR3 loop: CASSLAPGGTEAFF. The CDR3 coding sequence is TGTGCCAGCAGTTTAGCGCCGGGGGGAACTGAAGCTTTCTTT.

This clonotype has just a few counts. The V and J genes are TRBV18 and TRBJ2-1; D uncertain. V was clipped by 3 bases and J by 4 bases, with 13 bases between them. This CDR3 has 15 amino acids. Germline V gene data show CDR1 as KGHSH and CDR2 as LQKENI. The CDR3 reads CASSPPGPEYNEQFF. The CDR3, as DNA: TGTGCCAGCTCACCTCCTGGGCCTGAGTACAATGAGCAGTTCTTC. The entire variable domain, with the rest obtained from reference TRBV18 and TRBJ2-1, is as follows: NAGVMQNPRHLVRRRGQEARLRCSPMKGHSHVYWYRQLPEEGLKFMVYLQKENIIDESGMPKERFSAEFPKEGPSILRIQQVVRGDSAAYFCASSPPGPEYNEQFFGPGTRLTVL.

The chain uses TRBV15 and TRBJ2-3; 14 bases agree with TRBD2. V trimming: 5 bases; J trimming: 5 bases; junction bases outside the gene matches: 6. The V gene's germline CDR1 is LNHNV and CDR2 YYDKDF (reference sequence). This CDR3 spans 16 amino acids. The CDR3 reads CATSQGLAGGGDTQYF. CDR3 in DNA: TGTGCCACCAGCCAAGGACTAGCGGGAGGAGGAGATACGCAGTATTTT. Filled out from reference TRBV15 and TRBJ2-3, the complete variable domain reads DAMVIQNPRYQVTQFGKPVTLSCSQTLNHNVMYWYQQKSSQAPKLLFHYYDKDFNNEADTPDNFQSRRPNTSFCFLDIRSPGLGDTAMYLCATSQGLAGGGDTQYFGPGTRLTVL.

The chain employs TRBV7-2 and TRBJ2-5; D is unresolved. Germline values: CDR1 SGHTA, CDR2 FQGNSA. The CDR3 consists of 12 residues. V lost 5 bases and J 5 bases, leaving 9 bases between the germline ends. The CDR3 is CASSPRSETQYF. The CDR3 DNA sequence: TGTGCCAGCAGCCCTCGGTCGGAGACCCAGTACTTC.

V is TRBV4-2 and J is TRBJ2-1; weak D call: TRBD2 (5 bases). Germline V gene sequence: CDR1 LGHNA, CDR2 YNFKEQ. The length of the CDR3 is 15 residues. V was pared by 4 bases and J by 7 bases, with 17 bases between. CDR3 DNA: TGTGCCAGCAGCCGCCCAGGCGGAGGTGGGAATGAGCAGTTCTTC. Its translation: CASSRPGGGGNEQFF.

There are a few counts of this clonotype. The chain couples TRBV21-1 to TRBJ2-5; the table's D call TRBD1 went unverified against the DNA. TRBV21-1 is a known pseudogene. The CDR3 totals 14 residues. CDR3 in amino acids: CASSKEGQGVTQYF. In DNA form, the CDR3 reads TGTGCCAGCAGCAAAGAGGGACAGGGTGTGACCCAGTACTTC.

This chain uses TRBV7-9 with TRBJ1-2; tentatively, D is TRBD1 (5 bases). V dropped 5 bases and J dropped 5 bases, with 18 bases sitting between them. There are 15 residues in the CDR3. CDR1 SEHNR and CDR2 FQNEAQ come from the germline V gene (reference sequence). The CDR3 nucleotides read TGTGCCAGCAGCCTCCGGGACTTCGCCGTATATGGCTACACCTTC. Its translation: CASSLRDFAVYGYTF.

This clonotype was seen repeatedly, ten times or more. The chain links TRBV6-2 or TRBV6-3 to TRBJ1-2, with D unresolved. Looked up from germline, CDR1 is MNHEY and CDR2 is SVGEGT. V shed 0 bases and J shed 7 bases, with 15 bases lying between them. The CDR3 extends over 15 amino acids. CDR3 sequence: CASSYSYSGSSGYTF. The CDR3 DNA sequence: TGTGCCAGCAGTTACTCGTACTCGGGAAGCTCTGGCTACACCTTC.

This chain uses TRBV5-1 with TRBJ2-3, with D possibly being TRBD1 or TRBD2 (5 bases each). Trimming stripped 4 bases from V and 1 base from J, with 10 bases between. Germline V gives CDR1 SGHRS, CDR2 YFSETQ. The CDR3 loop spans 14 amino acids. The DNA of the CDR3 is TGCGCCAGCAGCACAGGACTGGGCACAGATACGCAGTATTTT. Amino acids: CASSTGLGTDTQYF.

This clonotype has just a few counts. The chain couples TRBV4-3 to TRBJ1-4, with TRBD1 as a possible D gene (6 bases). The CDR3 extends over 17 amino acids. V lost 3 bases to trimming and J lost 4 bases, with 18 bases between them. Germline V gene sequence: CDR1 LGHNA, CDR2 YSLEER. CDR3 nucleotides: TGCGCCAGCAGCCAGACCCGTTGGGGGCATGGTAATGAAAAACTGTTTTTT. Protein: CASSQTRWGHGNEKLFF.

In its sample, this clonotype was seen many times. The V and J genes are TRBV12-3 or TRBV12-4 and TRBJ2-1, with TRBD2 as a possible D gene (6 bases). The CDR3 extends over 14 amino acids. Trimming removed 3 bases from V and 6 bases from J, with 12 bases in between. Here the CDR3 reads CASSLTAGSNEQFF. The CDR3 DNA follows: TGTGCCAGCAGTTTGACCGCGGGAAGCAATGAGCAGTTCTTC.

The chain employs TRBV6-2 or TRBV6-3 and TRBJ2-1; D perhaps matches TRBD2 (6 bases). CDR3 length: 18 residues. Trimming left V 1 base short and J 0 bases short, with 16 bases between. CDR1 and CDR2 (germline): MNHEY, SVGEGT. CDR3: CASSYLPISGISYNEQFF. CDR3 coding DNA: TGTGCCAGCAGTTACTTACCTATTAGCGGCATCTCCTACAATGAGCAGTTCTTC.

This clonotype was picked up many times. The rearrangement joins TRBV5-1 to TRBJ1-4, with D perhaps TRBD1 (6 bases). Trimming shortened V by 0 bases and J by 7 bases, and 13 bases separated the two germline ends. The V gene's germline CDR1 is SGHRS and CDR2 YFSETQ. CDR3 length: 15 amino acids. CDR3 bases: TGCGCCAGCAGCTTGGGCGGGGGCGAAAGTGAAAAACTGTTTTTT. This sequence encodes CASSLGGGESEKLFF.

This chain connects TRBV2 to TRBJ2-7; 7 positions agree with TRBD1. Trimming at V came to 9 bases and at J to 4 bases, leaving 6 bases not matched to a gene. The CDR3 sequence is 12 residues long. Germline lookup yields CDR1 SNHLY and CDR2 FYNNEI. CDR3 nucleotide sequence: TGTGCCAGTTGGGGACAGAAGTACGAGCAGTACTTC. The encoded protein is CASWGQKYEQYF.

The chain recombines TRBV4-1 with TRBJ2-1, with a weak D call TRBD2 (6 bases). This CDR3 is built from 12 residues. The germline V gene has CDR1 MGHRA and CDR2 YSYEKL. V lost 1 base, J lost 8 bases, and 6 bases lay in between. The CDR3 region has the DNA TGCGCCAGCAGCCAAGCGGGGGATGAGCAGTTCTTC. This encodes CASSQAGDEQFF.

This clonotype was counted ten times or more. For the CDR3, the DNA is TGTGCCAGCAGCCTCGGGGCAGCGGGGGTTTCGGGGGAGCTGTTTTTT. This gives the protein CASSLGAAGVSGELFF. The chain carries TRBV7-3 and TRBJ2-2; 8 bases align to TRBD2. CDR3 length: 16 amino acids. The germline V gene encodes CDR1 SGHTA and CDR2 FQGTGA. V was pared by 5 bases and J by 8 bases, with 13 bases of the junction left unmatched.

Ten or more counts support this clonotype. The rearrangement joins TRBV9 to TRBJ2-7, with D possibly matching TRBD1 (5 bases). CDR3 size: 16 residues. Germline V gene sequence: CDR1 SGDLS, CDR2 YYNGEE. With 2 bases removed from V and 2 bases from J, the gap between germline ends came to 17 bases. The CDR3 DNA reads TGTGCCAGCAGCGTTCGAAGTGGGGCTCCACCCTACGAGCAGTACTTC. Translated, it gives CASSVRSGAPPYEQYF.

This CDR3 reads CASSRRRGVSQPQHF. Written as DNA, the CDR3 is TGTGCCAGCAGCCGCCGTCGGGGCGTCAGTCAGCCCCAGCATTTT. The chain has TRBV12-3 or TRBV12-4 and TRBJ1-5; D is perhaps TRBD1 (5 bases). The CDR3 is 15 amino acids. The ends were cut back, 6 bases at V and 6 bases at J, with 18 bases in the middle.

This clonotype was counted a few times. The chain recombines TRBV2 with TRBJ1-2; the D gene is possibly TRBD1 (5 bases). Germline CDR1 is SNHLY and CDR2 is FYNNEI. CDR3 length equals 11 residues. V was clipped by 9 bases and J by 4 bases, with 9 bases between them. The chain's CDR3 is CARGASYGYTF. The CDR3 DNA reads TGTGCCAGAGGGGCCAGCTATGGCTACACCTTC.